This is a list of T cell receptor beta chains from one sample in a study of blood T cell repertoires in COVID-19. Clones were sequenced by immunoSEQ multiplex PCR, and TCRdb holds only the in-frame ones, with some missing. The sample contains approximately 440,000 clones, roughly 91% of which appear only once. The sample taken for sequencing was PBMCs or T cells enriched from blood (not recorded which). These receptors originate from a man aged 18 to 35 who had recovered from COVID-19. CDR3s include the opening cysteine and the closing phenylalanine or tryptophan. The D gene is left open where the match is weak. Clone size appears in some rows only: once, few, many, or a class for an expanded clone.

clone_size j_call d_call v_call cdr3_nt cdr3_aa
- TRBJ2-7 TRBD1 TRBV3-1/TRBV3-2 TGTGCCAGCAGCCATTCCGGGACAGGGGGCTGGGAGCAGTACTTC CASSHSGTGGWEQYF
- TRBJ1-2 - TRBV7-2 TGTGCCAGCAGCTTAGCTCTAGGGAGCTATGGCTACACCTTC CASSLALGSYGYTF
few TRBJ2-3 TRBD1 TRBV29-1 TGCAGCGTGCAGGGGGCTGCAGATACGCAGTATTTT CSVQGAADTQYF
- TRBJ1-4 - TRBV3-1/TRBV3-2 TGTGCCAGCAGCCAAGATCCAGGGATTAATGAAAAACTGTTTTTT CASSQDPGINEKLFF
- TRBJ1-5 - TRBV7-9 TGTGCCAGCAGCTTAGGGGGGACTGATAGCAATCAGCCCCAGCATTTT CASSLGGTDSNQPQHF
- TRBJ1-4 TRBD1 TRBV27 TGTGCCAGCAGTTTGAGACAGGGTCGTGAAAAACTGTTTTTT CASSLRQGREKLFF
- TRBJ1-1 - TRBV19 TGTGCCAGCACCTTGCAGGGACTGACTGAAGCTTTCTTT CASTLQGLTEAFF
- TRBJ2-7 TRBD2 TRBV5-4 TGTGCCAGCAGATTTGGGACTAGCGGGAGTAGGGAGCAGTACTTC CASRFGTSGSREQYF
- TRBJ2-1 - TRBV2 TGTGCCAGCAGGCCCCGGTCGGGAGATTCCTACAATGAGCAGTTCTTC CASRPRSGDSYNEQFF
- TRBJ1-1 TRBD1 TRBV14 TGTGCCAGCAGCCAAGAGTCCGGGGACAGGGGGCTTTTGGACACTGAAGCTTTCTTT CASSQESGDRGLLDTEAFF
- TRBJ2-7 - TRBV25-1 TGTGCCAGCAGTGAATGGGCTTACGAGCAGTACTTC CASSEWAYEQYF
- TRBJ1-1 - TRBV11-3 TGTGCCAGCAGCTTCGGGGAGGACACTGAAGCTTTCTTT CASSFGEDTEAFF
- TRBJ2-5 - TRBV3-1/TRBV3-2 TGTGCCAGCACCCGGTTGGCGAGGGAGACCCAGTACTTC CASTRLARETQYF
- TRBJ2-4 TRBD2 TRBV28 TGTGCCAGCAGTACCGGGACTAGCTTAAACATTCAGTACTTC CASSTGTSLNIQYF
- TRBJ1-3 TRBD1 TRBV9 TGTGCCAGCAGCCCCGAGGGGGCTACTGGAAACACCATATATTTT CASSPEGATGNTIYF
- TRBJ1-4 TRBD1 TRBV4-1 TGCGCCAGCAGCCAAGGCGACAGGGATTTTGAAAAACTGTTTTTT CASSQGDRDFEKLFF
few TRBJ1-4 - TRBV5-1 TGCGCCAGCAGCTTGGTCCCAGATGGGCGTGAAAAACTGTTTTTT CASSLVPDGREKLFF
few TRBJ2-2 - TRBV21-1 TGTGCCAGTCGATTCCCGGGGAACACCGGGGAGCTGTTTTTT CASRFPGNTGELFF
- TRBJ1-1 - TRBV30 TGTGCCTGGAGAAGAGCTGGAGGGATGGAAGCTTTCTTT CAWRRAGGMEAFF
- TRBJ2-3 - TRBV5-6 TGTGCCAGCAGCTTATTTTTATCGGATACGCAGTATTTT CASSLFLSDTQYF
- TRBJ2-7 - TRBV4-1 TGCGCCAGCAGCCAAACCGGACTGACCTACGAGCAGTACTTC CASSQTGLTYEQYF
- TRBJ2-1 TRBD2 TRBV9 TGTGCCAGCACCCTAGCGGGAGGGCCAAATGAGCAGTTCTTC CASTLAGGPNEQFF
- TRBJ2-1 TRBD2 TRBV20-1 TGCAGTGCTAGTAAGGGCGGGGGGACGTACAATGAGCAGTTCTTC CSASKGGGTYNEQFF
- TRBJ2-2 TRBD1 TRBV13 TGTGCCAGCAGCCAGGGACAGGGCGCCGGGGAGCTGTTTTTT CASSQGQGAGELFF
few TRBJ1-6 - TRBV27 TGTGCCAGCAGTTCCTCAGGGTCCTATAATTCACCCCTCCACTTT CASSSSGSYNSPLHF
- TRBJ1-1 - TRBV5-6 TGTGCCAGCAGCAGCTCCAGGGGCGAGATGGACACTGAAGCTTTCTTT CASSSSRGEMDTEAFF
- TRBJ2-7 - TRBV19 TGTGCCAGTAGTATAGATTCTGGCGGCGAGCAGTACTTC CASSIDSGGEQYF
- TRBJ1-1 - TRBV19 TGTGCCAGTAGTATAGGGGGCGGGGCGTTGGAGGCTTTCTTT CASSIGGGALEAFF
- TRBJ1-1 TRBD1 TRBV4-1 TGCGCCAGCAGCCACGGGACAGAAAGAACCCAGAGTGAGGCTTTCTTT CASSHGTERTQSEAFF
many TRBJ2-3 TRBD1 TRBV7-9 TGTGCCAGCAGCGCTACAGGGGCATCAGATACGCAGTATTTT CASSATGASDTQYF
- TRBJ1-6 - TRBV3-1/TRBV3-2 TGTGCCAGCAGCCAAGACGTAGCGCGACGCCTCCACTTT CASSQDVARRLHF
- TRBJ2-1 TRBD2 TRBV2 TGTGCCAGCAGTTATAGCGGGAGCCCCTACAATGAGCAGTTCTTC CASSYSGSPYNEQFF